This is a list of T cell receptor beta chains from one sample in a study of control samples from healthy donors and cancer patients. Produced via immunoSEQ multiplex PCR; TCRdb's table is partial and in-frame only. The sample gives under 150,000 clones, around nine tenths of which show up once; 11% is in the top ten. Material: blood. Every receptor here comes from a man aged 25 to 40 in good health. Each CDR3 is given with its conserved first and last residue. A D gene is named only where the DNA matches it firmly. For some rows the clone size is stated as once, few or many, or as a class when expanded; others skip it.

>TRBV6-5|TRBD1|few|TRBJ1-1
CASSYRTGRQAFF
TGTGCCAGCAGTTACCGGACAGGGCGGCAAGCTTTCTTT
>TRBV18|NA|NA|TRBJ1-1
CASSEKWDTEAFF
TGTGCCAGCTCCGAGAAGTGGGACACTGAAGCTTTCTTT
>TRBV10-3|NA|NA|TRBJ1-1
CAIRSGDSEAFF
TGTGCCATCAGGTCGGGGGATTCTGAAGCTTTCTTT
>TRBV30|NA|NA|TRBJ1-2
CAWRGADWTTNYGYTF
TGTGCCTGGAGGGGGGCCGATTGGACAACTAACTATGGCTACACCTTC
>TRBV28|TRBD1|NA|TRBJ2-7
CASSFIGTVDYEQYF
TGTGCCAGCAGTTTTATCGGGACAGTAGACTACGAGCAGTACTTC
>TRBV4-1|TRBD2|NA|TRBJ2-7
CASSQVLAGVTYEQYF
TGCGCCAGCAGCCAAGTGCTAGCGGGAGTAACCTACGAGCAGTACTTC
>TRBV5-4|TRBD1|NA|TRBJ1-1
CASSPPGQMNTEAFF
TGTGCCAGCAGCCCCCCGGGACAGATGAACACTGAAGCTTTCTTT
>TRBV7-9|TRBD2|once|TRBJ2-7
CASSPGLAGDEQYF
TGTGCCAGCAGCCCCGGGCTAGCGGGAGACGAGCAGTACTTC
>TRBV11-2|TRBD1|NA|TRBJ2-2
CASSSHIGTGGITGELFF
TGTGCCAGCAGCTCACATATAGGGACAGGGGGCATCACCGGGGAGCTGTTTTTT
>TRBV28|TRBD2|NA|TRBJ2-3
CASSAEAIGTSGRRDTQYF
TGTGCCAGCAGTGCCGAGGCGATCGGGACTAGCGGGAGAAGAGATACGCAGTATTTT
>TRBV7-8|TRBD2|NA|TRBJ2-1
CASSLGVAGGPGGEQFF
TGTGCCAGCAGCTTAGGGGTGGCGGGAGGCCCGGGGGGGGAGCAGTTCTTC
>TRBV25-1|NA|NA|TRBJ2-1
CASSPTQGVGGPYNEQFF
TGTGCCAGCAGTCCGACCCAAGGGGTGGGTGGCCCCTACAATGAGCAGTTCTTC
>TRBV25-1|NA|NA|TRBJ2-5
CASTHSTPGETQYF
TGTGCCAGCACCCATTCCACCCCCGGAGAGACCCAGTACTTC
>TRBV19|NA|NA|TRBJ2-7
CASSHGGSYEQYF
TGTGCCAGTAGTCACGGGGGCTCCTACGAGCAGTACTTC
>TRBV15|NA|once|TRBJ2-1
CATSRERHEQFF
TGTGCCACCAGCAGAGAGCGACATGAGCAGTTCTTC
>TRBV3-1/TRBV3-2|NA|NA|TRBJ2-5
CASSLNGGEETQYF
TGTGCCAGCAGCCTCAACGGTGGGGAAGAGACCCAGTACTTC
>TRBV29-1|NA|NA|TRBJ1-2
CSVVQGSRYTF
TGCAGCGTTGTCCAGGGGAGTCGCTACACCTTC
>TRBV4-1|NA|NA|TRBJ1-1
CASSHMTGLNTEAFF
TGCGCCAGCAGCCATATGACAGGTTTGAACACTGAAGCTTTCTTT
>TRBV13|TRBD1|NA|TRBJ1-1
CASSLGLTGGSTEAFF
TGTGCCAGCAGCTTAGGGCTCACAGGGGGTAGCACTGAAGCTTTCTTT
>TRBV18|NA|once|TRBJ1-3
CASSPQGNTIYF
TGTGCCAGCTCACCCCAGGGAAACACCATATATTTT
>TRBV12-3/TRBV12-4|NA|NA|TRBJ1-6
CASSSGDSPLHF
TGTGCCAGCAGTTCGGGTGATTCACCCCTCCACTTT
>TRBV7-8|NA|NA|TRBJ1-3
CASSLGTGAGNTIYF
TGTGCCAGCAGCTTAGGAACAGGCGCTGGAAACACCATATATTTT
>TRBV18|NA|NA|TRBJ2-7
CASSPPYMGSYEQYF
TGTGCCAGCTCACCCCCCTATATGGGCTCCTACGAGCAGTACTTC
>TRBV6-5|TRBD1|NA|TRBJ2-7
CASSYSTGKDEQYF
TGTGCCAGCAGTTACTCGACAGGGAAGGACGAGCAGTACTTC
>TRBV6-1|NA|once|TRBJ1-1
CASSENYINTEAFF
TGTGCCAGCAGTGAAAATTATATAAACACTGAAGCTTTCTTT
>TRBV27|TRBD2|NA|TRBJ2-5
CASSGGLARETQYF
TGTGCCAGCAGCGGGGGACTAGCAAGAGAGACCCAGTACTTC
>TRBV30|TRBD2|NA|TRBJ2-2
CAWSAWTSGGSGELFF
TGTGCCTGGAGCGCCTGGACTAGCGGGGGTAGCGGGGAGCTGTTTTTT
>TRBV4-1|NA|NA|TRBJ2-3
CASRTGRGTDTQYF
TGCGCCAGCAGGACCGGCAGGGGAACAGATACGCAGTATTTT
>TRBV6-5|NA|NA|TRBJ1-1
CASRGQGPMNTEAFF
TGTGCCAGCCGCGGGCAGGGACCAATGAACACTGAAGCTTTCTTT
>TRBV9|TRBD1|NA|TRBJ1-4
CASSGGGDLEKLFF
TGTGCCAGCAGCGGAGGGGGCGACCTTGAAAAACTGTTTTTT
>TRBV12-1|NA|once|TRBJ2-7
CASSSQGGGGPYEQYF
TGTGCCAGCAGCTCCCAGGGAGGGGGAGGGCCTTACGAGCAGTACTTC
>TRBV6-5|TRBD1|NA|TRBJ2-7
CASSKDRGLIYEQYF
TGTGCCAGCAGTAAGGACAGGGGGCTTATCTACGAGCAGTACTTC
>TRBV27|TRBD1|NA|TRBJ2-7
CASSLSFGQGASYEQYF
TGTGCCAGCAGTCTAAGCTTTGGACAGGGGGCTTCCTACGAGCAGTACTTC
>TRBV10-1|TRBD1|NA|TRBJ1-1
CASSESQGAGTEAFF
TGCGCCAGCAGTGAGTCACAGGGGGCTGGGACTGAAGCTTTCTTT
>TRBV24-1|NA|NA|TRBJ2-3
CATSDSSPGYWYF
TGTGCCACCAGTGATTCTAGCCCAGGGTATTGGTATTTT
>TRBV6-6|NA|NA|TRBJ1-6
CASQDFSYNSPLHF
TGTGCCAGTCAGGATTTCTCCTATAATTCACCCCTCCACTTT
>TRBV3-1/TRBV3-2|TRBD1|NA|TRBJ1-3
CASSQETGFFGNTIYF
TGTGCCAGCAGCCAAGAGACAGGGTTCTTCGGAAACACCATATATTTT
>TRBV7-9|TRBD1|NA|TRBJ2-7
CASSSHRGDEQYF
TGTGCCAGCAGCTCACACAGGGGGGACGAGCAGTACTTC
>TRBV2|NA|NA|TRBJ2-7
CASRIVGSRQYF
TGTGCCAGCAGGATCGTCGGAAGCCGGCAGTACTTC
>TRBV19|TRBD1|NA|TRBJ1-1
CASRGQGLIAEAFF
TGTGCCAGTAGGGGACAGGGTCTGATCGCTGAAGCTTTCTTT
>TRBV24-1|NA|NA|TRBJ2-1
CATSDSTGIAYNEQFF
TGTGCCACCAGTGACTCTACCGGGATAGCGTACAATGAGCAGTTCTTC
>TRBV30|NA|NA|TRBJ2-4
CAWRKIAKNIQYF
TGTGCCTGGAGGAAAATAGCCAAAAACATTCAGTACTTC
>TRBV19|NA|NA|TRBJ2-3
CASSIPGRSTDTQYF
TGTGCCAGTAGTATTCCCGGACGGAGCACAGATACGCAGTATTTT
>TRBV3-1/TRBV3-2|NA|once|TRBJ2-2
CASSLRSGELFF
TGTGCCAGCAGCCTTCGTTCCGGGGAGCTGTTTTTT
>TRBV7-8|TRBD2|NA|TRBJ2-2
CASSPPSKGGRLNTGELFF
TGTGCCAGCAGCCCCCCCTCTAAGGGCGGGAGGTTGAACACCGGGGAGCTGTTTTTT